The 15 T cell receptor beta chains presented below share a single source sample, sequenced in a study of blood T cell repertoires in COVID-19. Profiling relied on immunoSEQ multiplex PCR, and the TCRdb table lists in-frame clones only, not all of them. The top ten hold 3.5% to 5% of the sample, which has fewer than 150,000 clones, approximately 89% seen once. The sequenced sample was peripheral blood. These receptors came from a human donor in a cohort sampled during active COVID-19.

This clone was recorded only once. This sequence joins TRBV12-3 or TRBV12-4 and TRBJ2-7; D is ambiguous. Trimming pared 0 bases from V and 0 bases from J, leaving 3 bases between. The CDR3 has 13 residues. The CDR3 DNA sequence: TGTGCCAGCAGTTTAGCGGCCTCCTACGAGCAGTACTTC. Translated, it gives CASSLAASYEQYF.

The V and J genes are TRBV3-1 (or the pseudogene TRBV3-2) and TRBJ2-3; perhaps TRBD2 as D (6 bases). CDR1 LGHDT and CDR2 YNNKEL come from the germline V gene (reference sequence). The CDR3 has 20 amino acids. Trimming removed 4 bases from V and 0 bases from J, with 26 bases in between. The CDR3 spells CASSPLLGLHTGASTDTQYF. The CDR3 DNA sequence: TGTGCCAGCAGCCCACTCCTCGGACTACATACTGGTGCTAGCACAGATACGCAGTATTTT.

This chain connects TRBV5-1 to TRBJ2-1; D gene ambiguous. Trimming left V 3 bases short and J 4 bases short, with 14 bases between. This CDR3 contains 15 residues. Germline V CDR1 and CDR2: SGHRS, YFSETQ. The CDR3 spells CASSSFTTNYNEQFF. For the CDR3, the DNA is TGCGCCAGCAGCTCCTTTACCACTAATTACAATGAGCAGTTCTTC. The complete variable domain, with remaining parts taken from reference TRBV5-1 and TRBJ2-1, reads KAGVTQTPRYLIKTRGQQVTLSCSPISGHRSVSWYQQTPGQGLQFLFEYFSETQRNKGNFPGRFSGRQFSNSRSEMNVSTLELGDSALYLCASSSFTTNYNEQFFGPGTRLTVL.

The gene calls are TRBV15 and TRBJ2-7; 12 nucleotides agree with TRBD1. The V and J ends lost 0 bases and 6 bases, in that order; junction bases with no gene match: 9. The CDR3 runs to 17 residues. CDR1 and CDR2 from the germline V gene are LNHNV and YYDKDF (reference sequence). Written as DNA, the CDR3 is TGTGCCACCAGCAGAGATCTGCCGGGACAGGGGGCAAGCGAGCAGTACTTC. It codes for CATSRDLPGQGASEQYF.

The CDR3, as DNA: TGCGCCAGCAGCGTCAGCGGGGCGAGCACAGATACGCAGTATTTT. Translated: CASSVSGASTDTQYF. The chain has TRBV10-1 and TRBJ2-3; 7 positions match TRBD2. The CDR3 is 15 amino acids. Germline CDR1 reads WNHNN; CDR2 reads SYGVQD (reference sequence). The V segment lost 6 bases and the J segment 0 bases; nucleotides outside the gene matches: 6.

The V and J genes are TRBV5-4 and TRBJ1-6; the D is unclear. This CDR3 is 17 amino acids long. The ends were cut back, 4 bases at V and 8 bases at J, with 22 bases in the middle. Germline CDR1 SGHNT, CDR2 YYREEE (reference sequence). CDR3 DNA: TGTGCCAGCAGCAATCCGGCGACGGGAGAGATGGATTCACCCCTCCACTTT. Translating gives CASSNPATGEMDSPLHF.

CDR3 protein: CASSLRLGRREQFF. CDR3 nucleotide sequence: TGTGCCAGCAGTTTAAGACTCGGTCGGCGTGAGCAGTTCTTC. This chain uses TRBV27 with TRBJ2-1, with D uncertain. The CDR3 runs 14 residues. Trimming shortened V by 2 bases and J by 9 bases, and 14 bases separated the two germline ends. CDR1 and CDR2 (germline): MNHEY, SMNVEV (reference sequence).

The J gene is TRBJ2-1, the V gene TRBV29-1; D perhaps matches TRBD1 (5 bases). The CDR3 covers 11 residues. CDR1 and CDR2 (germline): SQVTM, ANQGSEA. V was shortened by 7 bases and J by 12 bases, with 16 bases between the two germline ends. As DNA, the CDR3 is TGCAGCGCCAGATCAGGGTGGGGGCAGTTCTTC. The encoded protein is CSARSGWGQFF.

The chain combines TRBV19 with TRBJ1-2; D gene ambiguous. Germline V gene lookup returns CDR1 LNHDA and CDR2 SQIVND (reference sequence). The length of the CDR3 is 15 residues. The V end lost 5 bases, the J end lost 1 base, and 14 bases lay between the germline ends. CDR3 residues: CASSGGRPINYGYTF. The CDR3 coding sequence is TGTGCCAGTAGTGGAGGACGGCCGATTAACTATGGCTACACCTTC.

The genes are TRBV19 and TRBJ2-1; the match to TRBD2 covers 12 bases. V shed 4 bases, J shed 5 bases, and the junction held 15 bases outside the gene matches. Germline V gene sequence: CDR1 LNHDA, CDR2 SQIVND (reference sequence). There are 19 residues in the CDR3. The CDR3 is CASSTGLAGGGSGDNEQFF. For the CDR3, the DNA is TGTGCCAGTAGTACGGGACTAGCGGGCGGGGGATCAGGGGACAATGAGCAGTTCTTC. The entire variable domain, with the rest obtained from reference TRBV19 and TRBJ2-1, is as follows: DGGITQSPKYLFRKEGQNVTLSCEQNLNHDAMYWYRQDPGQGLRLIYYSQIVNDFQKGDIAEGYSVSREKKESFPLTVTSAQKNPTAFYLCASSTGLAGGGSGDNEQFFGPGTRLTVL.

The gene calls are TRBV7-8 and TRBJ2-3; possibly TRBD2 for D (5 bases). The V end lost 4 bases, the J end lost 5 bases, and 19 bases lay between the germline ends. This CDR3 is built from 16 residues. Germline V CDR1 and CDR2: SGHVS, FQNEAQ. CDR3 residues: CASSSPPSQRGDTQYF. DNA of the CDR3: TGTGCCAGCAGCTCCCCCCCGAGCCAACGGGGAGATACGCAGTATTTT.

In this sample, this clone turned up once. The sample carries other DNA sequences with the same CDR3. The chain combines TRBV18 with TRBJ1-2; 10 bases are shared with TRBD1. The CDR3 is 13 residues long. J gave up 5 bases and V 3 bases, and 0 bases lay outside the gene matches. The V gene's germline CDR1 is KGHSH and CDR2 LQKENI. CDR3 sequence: CASSPDRGYGYTF. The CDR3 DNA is TGTGCCAGCTCACCGGACAGGGGGTATGGCTACACCTTC.

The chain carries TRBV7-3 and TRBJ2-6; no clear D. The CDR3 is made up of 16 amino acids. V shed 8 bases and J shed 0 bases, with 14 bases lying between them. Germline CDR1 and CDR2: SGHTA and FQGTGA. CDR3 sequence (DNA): TGTGCCAGCGGGCGCCCCACACTCTCTGGGGCCAACGTCCTGACTTTC. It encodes CASGRPTLSGANVLTF.

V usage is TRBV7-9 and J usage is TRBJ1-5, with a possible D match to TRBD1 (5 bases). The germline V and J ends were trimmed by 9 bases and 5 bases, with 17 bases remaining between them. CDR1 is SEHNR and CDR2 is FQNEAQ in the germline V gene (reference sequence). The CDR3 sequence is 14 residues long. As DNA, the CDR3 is TGTGCCAGTAAGGCGGCAGGGTGGGATCAGCCCCAGCATTTT. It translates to CASKAAGWDQPQHF.

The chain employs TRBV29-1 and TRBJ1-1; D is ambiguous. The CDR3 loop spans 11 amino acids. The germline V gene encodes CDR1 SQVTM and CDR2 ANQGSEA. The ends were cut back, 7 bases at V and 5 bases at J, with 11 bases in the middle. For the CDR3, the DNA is TGCAGCGGGGGTGGGAGAACTGAAGCTTTCTTT. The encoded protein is CSGGGRTEAFF.